Below are 23 T cell receptor beta chains sequenced from a single sample in a study of cytomegalovirus exposure and HLA in healthy donors. A multiplex PCR was run with 60 Vbeta primers and 13 Jbeta primers. Data came from immunoSEQ multiplex PCR; TCRdb stores just in-frame clones and leaves some out. The sample holds 170,000 or so clones, around 80% seen once. The sequencing input was PBMCs. The receptors come from a woman aged 45-65 years in good health and CMV-seropositive.

V and J are TRBV15 and TRBJ2-7; D is possibly TRBD1 (6 bases). Germline lookup yields CDR1 LNHNV and CDR2 YYDKDF (reference sequence). CDR3 size: 15 residues. Trimming shortened V by 1 base and J by 6 bases, and 16 bases separated the two germline ends. The CDR3 here is CATSRGGRGLGEQYF. The CDR3 region has the DNA TGTGCCACCAGCAGAGGGGGCAGGGGTTTAGGCGAGCAGTACTTC.

The chain is built from TRBV29-1 and TRBJ1-1; tentatively, D is TRBD1 (6 bases). V dropped 5 bases and J dropped 8 bases, with 18 bases sitting between them. Germline V gives CDR1 SQVTM, CDR2 ANQGSEA. The CDR3 is made up of 13 amino acids. CDR3 DNA: TGCAGCGTTCATAAGGGGGAGATGGGGGAAGCTTTCTTT. Its protein product is CSVHKGEMGEAFF.

This clone was picked up one time. Other DNA sequences of this sample code for an identical CDR3. The chain recombines TRBV9 with TRBJ1-5; D uncertain. Deletions cut 0 bases from V and 2 bases from J, with 6 bases between. The CDR3 is 14 amino acids. CDR1 and CDR2 (germline): SGDLS, YYNGEE. CDR3 bases: TGTGCCAGCAGCGTAGGTACAGGCAATCAGCCCCAGCATTTT. Protein sequence: CASSVGTGNQPQHF.

CDR3 sequence reads: CASSKVDRGVNSPLHF. The CDR3 bases are TGTGCCAGCAGCAAAGTGGACAGGGGAGTAAATTCACCCCTCCACTTT. The chain combines TRBV21-1 with TRBJ1-6; the table calls TRBD1, which could not be checked here. TRBV21-1 is assigned pseudogene status. This CDR3 comprises 16 residues.

The chain couples TRBV10-3 to TRBJ1-1; D perhaps matches TRBD1 (6 bases). CDR3 length: 12 residues. Germline CDR1 is ENHRY and CDR2 is SYGVKD. V shed 10 bases and J shed 1 base, with 10 bases lying between them. Written as DNA, the CDR3 is TGTGCCACCCGGACAGAGAACACTGAAGCTTTCTTT. Amino acids: CATRTENTEAFF.

The V gene is TRBV20-1, the J gene TRBJ1-2, with 7 bases identical to TRBD1. Per the germline V gene, CDR1 is DFQATT and CDR2 is SNEGSKA (reference sequence). V shed 6 bases and J 3 bases; nucleotides not matched to a gene: 1. The CDR3 is 11 amino acids. The chain's CDR3 is CSADRDYGYTF. For the CDR3, the DNA is TGCAGTGCCGACAGGGACTATGGCTACACCTTC.

The chain couples TRBV29-1 to TRBJ2-1; 8 bases line up with TRBD1. This CDR3 has 13 amino acids. Trimming took 5 bases from V and 4 from J; bases not matched to a gene: 4. The germline gives CDR1 SQVTM, CDR2 ANQGSEA. CDR3: CSVRGQGYNEQFF. The CDR3 nucleotides are TGCAGCGTTAGAGGACAGGGTTACAATGAGCAGTTCTTC.

The gene calls are TRBV28 and TRBJ2-7; D may be TRBD2 (6 bases). V lost 6 bases and J 1 base, leaving 22 bases between the germline ends. The CDR3 has 17 residues. Germline CDR1 MDHEN, CDR2 SYDVKM. The CDR3 spells CASRHFPGGYGSYEQYF. CDR3 bases: TGTGCCAGCAGGCACTTTCCCGGGGGATATGGGTCCTACGAGCAGTACTTC.

V and J are TRBV2 and TRBJ1-6, with D hard to call. The CDR3 is 19 amino acids. Trimming removed 0 bases at V and 4 bases at J, with 19 bases between. Germline V gene sequence: CDR1 SNHLY, CDR2 FYNNEI. CDR3 nucleotides: TGTGCCAGCAGTGAAGCGCTTTCTACTAGAACAGATTATAATTCACCCCTCCACTTT. Its translation is CASSEALSTRTDYNSPLHF.

The chain uses TRBV10-3 and TRBJ2-1; 7 nucleotides agree with TRBD1. Germline loops: CDR1 ENHRY, CDR2 SYGVKD. CDR3 length: 13 amino acids. V dropped 6 bases and J dropped 5; count of bases not matched to a gene: 4. CDR3 protein: CAIRRDSDNEQFF. CDR3 nucleotide sequence: TGTGCCATCAGACGGGACAGCGACAATGAGCAGTTCTTC.

The chain couples TRBV5-1 to TRBJ2-1; 9 positions agree with TRBD2. From germline, CDR1 is SGHRS and CDR2 YFSETQ. The CDR3 is 17 amino acids. With V trimmed by 4 bases and J by 6 bases, 14 bases remained unmatched. The CDR3 loop reads CASSPGPLAGWVNEQFF. CDR3 in DNA: TGCGCCAGCAGCCCGGGGCCCCTAGCGGGGTGGGTCAATGAGCAGTTCTTC.

The chain recombines TRBV18 with TRBJ1-2, with a tentative D call TRBD1 (5 bases). The V gene's germline CDR1 is KGHSH and CDR2 LQKENI. This CDR3 is built from 13 residues. V was pared by 4 bases and J by 6 bases, with 12 bases between. This CDR3 reads CASSLKQGDGYTF. DNA for the CDR3: TGTGCCAGCTCACTCAAGCAGGGCGATGGCTACACCTTC.

This clone was found a few times. The CDR3 reads CASSLLGPRTFYGYTF. The CDR3 DNA follows: TGTGCCAGCAGCTTATTGGGGCCACGCACATTCTATGGCTACACCTTC. The rearrangement joins TRBV7-9 to TRBJ1-2; D possibly corresponds to TRBD1 (5 bases). Germline V CDR1 and CDR2: SEHNR, FQNEAQ (reference sequence). The V gene lost 2 bases and the J gene lost 4 bases, with 17 bases spanning the gap. The CDR3 covers 16 residues.

The J gene is TRBJ1-2, the V gene TRBV9, with D hard to call. CDR1 and CDR2 (germline): SGDLS, YYNGEE. The CDR3 has 15 amino acids. Trimming cost V 6 bases and J 6 bases, with 21 bases left between them. CDR3 region: CASTPTPTSTNGYTF. CDR3 nucleotide sequence: TGTGCCAGCACCCCCACTCCTACCTCGACTAATGGCTACACCTTC.

This clone appeared once. This chain connects TRBV5-1 to TRBJ2-7; possibly TRBD1 for D (6 bases). The V end was cut by 4 bases, the J end by 2 bases, with 13 bases between. The CDR3 sequence is 14 residues long. CDR1 is SGHRS and CDR2 is YFSETQ in the germline V gene. The CDR3 region has the DNA TGCGCCAGCAGCCCTCGACAGGTCCCCTACGAGCAGTACTTC. This gives the protein CASSPRQVPYEQYF.

The chain joins TRBV7-9 to TRBJ1-1, with 7 bases matching TRBD1. The germline gives CDR1 SEHNR, CDR2 FQNEAQ (reference sequence). After removal of 5 bases from V and 1 base from J, the junction contained 7 bases not matched to a gene. This CDR3 has 15 residues. CDR3 sequence reads: CASSAWTGSNTEAFF. The CDR3 nucleotides read TGTGCCAGCAGCGCCTGGACAGGCTCGAACACTGAAGCTTTCTTT.

A single count supports this clone. The chain employs TRBV9 and TRBJ1-2, with D tentatively TRBD1 (5 bases). Germline V lookup: CDR1 SGDLS, CDR2 YYNGEE. Trimming shortened V by 0 bases and J by 2 bases, and 5 bases separated the two germline ends. The CDR3 totals 13 residues. CDR3 sequence reads: CASSVDRNYGYTF. The CDR3 DNA is TGTGCCAGCAGCGTAGACAGGAACTATGGCTACACCTTC.

This clone was observed a handful of times. The chain carries TRBV30 and TRBJ2-7; 8 bases are a match to TRBD1. Trimming removed 2 bases from V and 3 bases from J; junction bases left unmatched: 6. Germline assignment: CDR1 GTSNPN and CDR2 SVGIG (reference sequence). CDR3 size: 14 residues. CDR3 nucleotides: TGTGCCTGGAGTTCGAGGACAGGGCTCTACGAGCAGTACTTC. Translated: CAWSSRTGLYEQYF. Drawing the rest from reference TRBV30 and TRBJ2-7, the complete variable domain is SQTIHQWPATLVQPVGSPLSLECTVEGTSNPNLYWYRQAAGRGLQLLFYSVGIGQISSEVPQNLSASRPQDRQFILSSKKLLLSDSGFYLCAWSSRTGLYEQYFGPGTRLTVT.

As DNA, the CDR3 is TGTGCCAGCAGTCCCGTTTTAGGTAGCAGCTATGGCTACACCTTC. Translated: CASSPVLGSSYGYTF. The chain uses TRBV6-6 and TRBJ1-2; D remains unclear. The V and J ends lost 5 bases and 4 bases respectively, with 17 bases between them. The CDR3 loop spans 15 amino acids. Germline-derived CDR1 and CDR2 are MNHNY and SVGAGI (reference sequence).

The chain is built from TRBV5-8 and TRBJ1-1; TRBD1 might be the D (5 bases). The CDR3 spans 14 residues. Per the germline V gene, CDR1 is SGHTS and CDR2 is YDEGEE. V was pared by 0 bases and J by 2 bases, with 8 bases between. The CDR3 is CASSLGQINTEAFF. CDR3 coding DNA: TGTGCCAGCAGCTTGGGACAGATCAACACTGAAGCTTTCTTT. The whole variable domain, filled in from reference TRBV5-8 and TRBJ1-1, reads EAGVTQSPTHLIKTRGQQATLRCSPISGHTSVYWYQQALGLGLQFLLWYDEGEERNRGNFPPRFSGRQFPNYSSELNVNALELEDSALYLCASSLGQINTEAFFGQGTRLTVV.

This clone was seen only once. The chain joins TRBV6-6 to TRBJ2-2; perhaps TRBD1 as D (6 bases). Trimming removed 4 bases from V and 4 bases from J, with 16 bases in between. The CDR3 has 16 residues. CDR1 is MNHNY, CDR2 SVGAGI, per germline (reference sequence). CDR3 in DNA: TGTGCCAGCAGTTCCCAAGGGGGAATGGGCACCGGGGAGCTGTTTTTT. Its protein product is CASSSQGGMGTGELFF.

The chain uses TRBV11-2 and TRBJ2-7, with D perhaps TRBD2 (5 bases). Germline CDR1 SGHAT, CDR2 FQNNGV. The CDR3 is 13 amino acids. The ends were cut back, 1 base at V and 7 bases at J, with 11 bases in the middle. The CDR3 sequence: CASSLGGLWEQYF. The DNA of the CDR3 is TGTGCCAGCAGCTTAGGAGGACTGTGGGAGCAGTACTTC.

V gene TRBV13 combines with J gene TRBJ1-3; 8 bases match TRBD1. The germline gives CDR1 PRHDT, CDR2 FYEKMQ (reference sequence). Trimming at V came to 5 bases and at J to 3 bases, leaving 3 bases not matched to a gene. The CDR3 has 14 residues. The CDR3 region has the DNA TGTGCCAGCAGCCCTACAGGGGGTGGAAACACCATATATTTT. This gives the protein CASSPTGGGNTIYF. Full variable domain (outside the CDR3, taken from reference TRBV13 and TRBJ1-3): AAGVIQSPRHLIKEKRETATLKCYPIPRHDTVYWYQQGPGQDPQFLISFYEKMQSDKGSIPDRFSAQQFSDYHSELNMSSLELGDSALYFCASSPTGGGNTIYFGEGSWLTVV.